Below, 25 T cell receptor beta chains from the same sample are listed, as sequenced in a study of blood T cell repertoires in COVID-19. Clones were read by immunoSEQ multiplex PCR, and TCRdb kept only the in-frame ones, dropping some. The table lists a few hundred thousand clones, less than 85% of them singletons. Sequencing input: peripheral blood. The receptors shown here come from a young woman with acute or convalescent COVID-19.

The chain has TRBV10-3 and TRBJ2-5, with 9 bases fitting TRBD2. Trimming cost V 5 bases and J 2 bases; bases outside gene matches: 12. The length of the CDR3 is 17 residues. Germline V gene data show CDR1 as ENHRY and CDR2 as SYGVKD. Here the CDR3 DNA reads TGTGCCATCAGTCCCGTGGGGGCGGGAGGGCCGCAAGAGACCCAGTACTTC. This codes for CAISPVGAGGPQETQYF.

The J gene is TRBJ2-7, the V gene TRBV11-2; 14 nucleotides agree with TRBD2. The CDR3 runs 18 residues. Germline CDR1 is SGHAT and CDR2 is FQNNGV. V gave up 5 bases and J gave up 0 bases; unmatched junction bases: 9. CDR3 amino acids: CASSQWTSGRTISYEQYF. In DNA form, the CDR3 reads TGTGCCAGCAGCCAATGGACTAGCGGGAGGACGATCTCCTACGAGCAGTACTTC.

V and J are TRBV6-2 or TRBV6-3 and TRBJ2-2; 9 bases fit TRBD2. The germline gives CDR1 MNHEY, CDR2 SVGEGT. V trimming: 4 bases; J trimming: 4 bases; junction bases outside the gene matches: 10. The CDR3 has 17 residues. DNA for the CDR3: TGTGCCAGCAGTTGGGCCGGGACTAGCCTACCCACCGGGGAGCTGTTTTTT. Encoded protein: CASSWAGTSLPTGELFF.

The gene calls are TRBV7-9 and TRBJ2-5; D is undetermined. The V gene's germline CDR1 is SEHNR and CDR2 FQNEAQ (reference sequence). The CDR3 loop spans 16 amino acids. The V and J ends lost 1 base and 1 base respectively, with 13 bases between them. This CDR3 reads CASSLEFSRGQETQYF. The CDR3 DNA reads TGTGCCAGCAGCTTAGAATTTTCCAGAGGCCAAGAGACCCAGTACTTC.

J is TRBJ2-2 and V is TRBV27; 8 bases are shared with TRBD1. The germline V gene has CDR1 MNHEY and CDR2 SMNVEV (reference sequence). CDR3 length: 16 residues. The trim removed 7 bases at V and 4 bases at J, leaving 11 bases unmatched. The CDR3 region has the DNA TGTGCCAGCACCCGAAGCAGGGGGCCTGGCACCGGGGAGCTGTTTTTT. This translates into CASTRSRGPGTGELFF.

This clone was seen more than once but under ten times. DNA of the CDR3: TGTGCCAGCCGACAGACCACCTACAATGAGCAGTTCTTC. Translated: CASRQTTYNEQFF. V gene TRBV12-3 or TRBV12-4 combines with J gene TRBJ2-1, with a possible D match to TRBD1 (5 bases). The CDR3 totals 13 residues. The V gene lost 8 bases and the J gene lost 2 bases, with 10 bases spanning the gap.

The V call is TRBV7-8, the J call TRBJ2-2; D ambiguous. V shed 7 bases and J shed 3 bases, with 9 bases lying between them. This CDR3 comprises 13 residues. CDR1 is SGHVS, CDR2 FQNEAQ, per germline. The CDR3 reads CASNRRDTGELFF. CDR3 DNA sequence: TGTGCCAGCAACAGACGAGACACCGGGGAGCTGTTTTTT.

The chain carries TRBV5-1 and TRBJ2-2, with 7 bases matching TRBD1. CDR3 length equals 17 residues. V trimming: 1 base; J trimming: 3 bases; junction bases outside the gene matches: 9. CDR1 SGHRS and CDR2 YFSETQ come from the germline V gene. The CDR3 coding sequence is TGCGCCAGCAGCTTGCTCCCGAGAGGGGGCTACACCGGGGAGCTGTTTTTT. Residues: CASSLLPRGGYTGELFF.

The chain carries TRBV5-1 and TRBJ2-5; no firm D call. Germline values: CDR1 SGHRS, CDR2 YFSETQ. V was shortened by 0 bases and J by 5 bases, with 8 bases between the two germline ends. The CDR3 contains 13 residues. CDR3 in DNA: TGCGCCAGCAGCTTGGGTGCTAAGGAGACCCAGTACTTC. The encoded protein is CASSLGAKETQYF. The entire variable domain, with the rest obtained from reference TRBV5-1 and TRBJ2-5, is as follows: KAGVTQTPRYLIKTRGQQVTLSCSPISGHRSVSWYQQTPGQGLQFLFEYFSETQRNKGNFPGRFSGRQFSNSRSEMNVSTLELGDSALYLCASSLGAKETQYFGPGTRLLVL.

This chain joins TRBV4-1 and TRBJ2-7; TRBD1 agrees at 11 bases. V was clipped by 4 bases and J by 4 bases; unmatched bases: 3. The V gene's germline CDR1 is MGHRA and CDR2 YSYEKL. The CDR3 runs to 14 residues. The DNA for the CDR3 is TGCGCCAGCAGCCCCGGACAGGGGGCTTACGAGCAGTACTTC. Translating it yields CASSPGQGAYEQYF.

This clone was counted a single time. The rearrangement links TRBV28 to TRBJ2-7, with D maybe TRBD1 (6 bases). Germline V gene lookup returns CDR1 MDHEN and CDR2 SYDVKM. The length of the CDR3 is 16 residues. Deletions cut 3 bases from V and 4 bases from J, with 19 bases between. The CDR3, as DNA: TGTGCCAGCAGTTTTGGTGGGACAATGCTCCTGTACGAGCAGTACTTC. Amino acids: CASSFGGTMLLYEQYF.

The chain couples TRBV27 to TRBJ2-7, with a weak D call TRBD2 (5 bases). CDR3 size: 13 residues. The germline V and J ends were trimmed by 6 bases and 5 bases, with 14 bases remaining between them. Germline values: CDR1 MNHEY, CDR2 SMNVEV (reference sequence). CDR3 sequence reads: CASRSGLADEQYF. The CDR3 DNA sequence: TGTGCCAGCAGATCGGGTCTAGCAGACGAGCAGTACTTC.

This clone is a singleton in its sample. V usage is TRBV6-5 and J usage is TRBJ1-5; 10 bases are a match to TRBD1. Germline V lookup: CDR1 MNHEY, CDR2 SVGAGI. The CDR3 totals 14 residues. V lost 6 bases to trimming and J lost 6 bases; unmatched junction nucleotides: 5. This chain's CDR3 is CASRGQGQGQPQHF. CDR3 DNA sequence: TGTGCCAGCAGGGGACAGGGGCAGGGTCAGCCCCAGCATTTT.

V is TRBV6-2 or TRBV6-3 and J is TRBJ2-7, with 10 bases aligning to TRBD1. J was trimmed by 5 bases and V by 5 bases; bases with no gene match: 6. Germline V gives CDR1 MNHEY, CDR2 SVGEGT. There are 14 residues in the CDR3. Here the CDR3 reads CASSDRGRRNEQYF. As DNA, the CDR3 is TGTGCCAGCAGTGACAGGGGGCGGCGAAACGAGCAGTACTTC.

The J gene is TRBJ1-1, the V gene TRBV18; D gene ambiguous. The CDR3 contains 13 residues. V was clipped by 3 bases and J by 0 bases, with 5 bases between them. Germline V CDR1 and CDR2: KGHSH, LQKENI. CDR3: CASSPDLNTEAFF. For the CDR3, the DNA is TGTGCCAGCTCACCTGACTTGAACACTGAAGCTTTCTTT.

The chain recombines TRBV7-3 with TRBJ2-4; D is unclear. There are 15 residues in the CDR3. V lost 2 bases and J lost 0, with 8 bases in between. Germline lookup yields CDR1 SGHTA and CDR2 FQGTGA. The CDR3 loop is CASSLVPVAKNIQYF. The CDR3 DNA follows: TGTGCCAGCAGCTTAGTCCCAGTAGCCAAAAACATTCAGTACTTC.

This chain joins TRBV6-5 and TRBJ1-6; no firm D call. In germline, CDR1 is MNHEY, CDR2 SVGAGI. V was shortened by 0 bases and J by 7 bases, with 10 bases between the two germline ends. The CDR3 runs 15 residues. The CDR3 coding sequence is TGTGCCAGCAGTTACTCGATGACACTGAATTCACCCCTCCACTTT. This encodes CASSYSMTLNSPLHF.

This clone has more than one count but fewer than ten. The chain employs TRBV5-8 and TRBJ2-7; possibly TRBD2 for D (6 bases). Trimming pared 3 bases from V and 4 bases from J, leaving 11 bases between. The CDR3 length is 13 residues. The V gene's germline CDR1 is SGHTS and CDR2 YDEGEE. The CDR3 sequence is CASSSGLTYEQYF. The CDR3 DNA is TGTGCCAGCAGCTCGGGACTGACGTACGAGCAGTACTTC.

This chain connects TRBV19 to TRBJ2-2, with D maybe TRBD1 (6 bases). This CDR3 has 16 residues. Trimming left V 6 bases short and J 2 bases short, with 16 bases between. Germline CDR1 and CDR2: LNHDA and SQIVND (reference sequence). The DNA of the CDR3 is TGTGCCAGTAGAGGGATCCGGACAGTTAACACCGGGGAGCTGTTTTTT. Amino acid sequence: CASRGIRTVNTGELFF.

CDR3: CASSWEVVSYNSPLHF. The CDR3, as DNA: TGTGCCAGCAGCTGGGAGGTGGTCTCCTATAATTCACCCCTCCACTTT. The V call is TRBV3-1 (or the pseudogene TRBV3-2), the J call TRBJ1-6; D is ambiguous. The CDR3 is made up of 16 amino acids. V lost 5 bases and J lost 0, with 11 bases in between. Germline CDR1 reads LGHDT; CDR2 reads YNNKEL (reference sequence).

The gene calls are TRBV5-4 and TRBJ2-4, with D maybe TRBD2 (5 bases). Trimming took 4 bases from V and 7 from J, leaving 15 bases between them. Per germline, CDR1 SGHNT and CDR2 YYREEE (reference sequence). The CDR3 extends over 14 amino acids. The CDR3 protein is CASSASRGGNIQYF. The CDR3 nucleotides are TGTGCCAGCAGCGCCAGTCGGGGTGGGAACATTCAGTACTTC.

The V gene is TRBV19, the J gene TRBJ1-1, with no clear D. With 6 bases removed from V and 4 bases from J, the gap between germline ends came to 18 bases. Germline V CDR1 and CDR2: LNHDA, SQIVND (reference sequence). This CDR3 contains 15 residues. The CDR3 region has the DNA TGTGCCAGTAGATTCTCGGAGGTGCGGAGCACTGAAGCTTTCTTT. This gives the protein CASRFSEVRSTEAFF.

On this clone: One end of the junction is discordant with germline, which a read error may explain. This chain links TRBV11-2 with TRBJ2-7, with 8 bases fitting TRBD1. The germline CDR1 and CDR2 sequences are SGHAT and FQNNGV. This CDR3 spans 13 amino acids. The chain's CDR3 is CASSVDRGDEQYF. The CDR3 nucleotides are TGTGCCAGCAGCGTAGACAGGGGCGACGAGCAGTACTTC.

The chain joins TRBV4-1 to TRBJ2-7; D unclear. The CDR3 runs 15 residues. Trimming removed 0 bases from V and 5 bases from J, with 14 bases in between. In germline, CDR1 is MGHRA, CDR2 YSYEKL. The DNA of the CDR3 is TGCGCCAGCAGCCAAGAGCAACGCTCATGGCACGAGCAGTACTTC. Translated, it gives CASSQEQRSWHEQYF.

The chain uses TRBV2 and TRBJ2-2; 9 nucleotides match TRBD1. CDR3 length: 14 residues. With 10 bases clipped from V and 2 bases from J, the junction kept 5 bases outside the gene matches. Germline V gene data show CDR1 as SNHLY and CDR2 as FYNNEI. The CDR3 nucleotides are TGTGCCACCTGGGACAGGGATAACACCGGGGAGCTGTTTTTT. It is translated as CATWDRDNTGELFF.